Shown below are 9 T cell receptor beta chains from a single sample sequenced in a study of metastatic and nonmetastatic thyroid tumors. TCRdb re-called the PCR reads via MiXCR. This table holds thousands of clones, approximately 33% found once. Nobody among the patients had been given any treatment before thyroid surgery. Material: adjacent normal tissue. The receptors were sampled from a female donor with papillary thyroid cancer or a benign thyroid nodule (not recorded which). Some clones in this sample may be carry-over from other donors' samples.

This chain connects TRBV20-1 to TRBJ1-2; D is ambiguous. V was pared by 2 bases and J by 1 base, with 14 bases between. Germline V gene sequence: CDR1 DFQATT, CDR2 SNEGSKA (reference sequence). The CDR3 consists of 15 residues. The CDR3 nucleotides are TGCAGTGCTAGACCGTTTCGCGGGGATAACTATGGCTACACCTTC. It yields the protein CSARPFRGDNYGYTF.

By sample fraction, this clone is large. J is TRBJ2-7 and V is TRBV6-1; 8 nucleotides align to TRBD1. Per the germline V gene, CDR1 is MNHNS and CDR2 is SASEGT. With 2 bases clipped from V and 5 bases from J, the junction kept 17 bases outside the gene matches. This CDR3 contains 18 residues. CDR3 sequence: CASSELGGTGGGRNEQYF. In DNA, the CDR3 is TGTGCCAGCAGTGAATTGGGTGGGACAGGCGGCGGTAGAAACGAGCAGTACTTC.

V gene TRBV28 combines with J gene TRBJ1-2; D unclear. The germline gives CDR1 MDHEN, CDR2 SYDVKM. The V gene lost 3 bases and the J gene lost 2 bases, with 13 bases spanning the gap. The CDR3 is made up of 15 amino acids. The CDR3 loop is CASSFPESRNYGYTF. CDR3 sequence (DNA): TGTGCCAGCAGTTTCCCAGAGTCACGAAACTATGGCTACACCTTC.

This chain joins TRBV9 and TRBJ2-1; 9 bases match TRBD1. Per the germline V gene, CDR1 is SGDLS and CDR2 is YYNGEE. The V gene end was trimmed by 3 bases and the J gene end by 7 bases; junction bases not matched to a gene: 11. The CDR3 is 16 amino acids. CDR3 loop: CASSEFTGGANNEQFF. CDR3 in DNA: TGTGCCAGCAGCGAATTCACAGGGGGCGCGAATAATGAGCAGTTCTTC.

This chain's CDR3 is CASGSGGSQYF. The CDR3 bases are TGTGCTAGTGGTTCCGGGGGGTCCCAGTACTTC. The chain employs TRBV12-5 and TRBJ2-5; TRBD2 matches 7 bases. The V and J ends lost 4 bases and 9 bases, in that order; junction bases with no gene match: 2. Germline CDR1 LGHNT, CDR2 FRNRAP. The CDR3 contains 11 residues.

The gene calls are TRBV3-1 and TRBJ1-6; the D gene is possibly TRBD1 (5 bases). The CDR3 is 15 residues long. Germline V gene data show CDR1 as LGHDT and CDR2 as YNNKEL (reference sequence). Trimming pared 1 base from V and 2 bases from J, leaving 6 bases between. The CDR3 DNA follows: TGTGCCAGCAGCCAAGGACAGCCCTATAATTCACCCCTCCACTTT. Residues: CASSQGQPYNSPLHF.

V and J are TRBV19 and TRBJ2-2; tentatively, D is TRBD1 (6 bases). This CDR3 region has 14 residues. In germline, CDR1 is LNHDA, CDR2 SQIVND (reference sequence). V lost 7 bases to trimming and J lost 6 bases, with 15 bases between them. The CDR3 loop reads CASNGLTGAGELFF. CDR3 coding DNA: TGTGCCAGTAATGGACTGACAGGTGCCGGGGAGCTGTTTTTT.

This clone has only a few counts. A much larger clone differs by one base, so this may be a read error. The chain links TRBV6-2 or TRBV6-3 to TRBJ2-7; D unclear. Deletions cut 0 bases from V and 4 bases from J, with 19 bases between. This CDR3 is 17 amino acids long. The V gene's germline CDR1 is MNHEY and CDR2 SVGEGT. CDR3: CASSYSKAVSRDYEQYF. In DNA form, the CDR3 reads TGTGCCAGCAGTTACTCGAAGGCTGTTAGCAGAGATTACGAGCAGTACTTC.

The chain combines TRBV2 with TRBJ1-2; D is perhaps TRBD1 (5 bases). V was clipped by 10 bases and J by 0 bases, with 15 bases between them. This CDR3 is 14 amino acids long. Per germline, CDR1 SNHLY and CDR2 FYNNEI. This chain's CDR3 is CANMAQVSNYGYTF. As DNA, the CDR3 is TGTGCCAACATGGCACAGGTTTCTAACTATGGCTACACCTTC.